One sample yielded the 4 T cell receptor beta chains listed below, sequenced in a study of monozygotic twins with inflammatory bowel disease. With the 5' RACE reads reprocessed, TCRdb shows one record per CDR3 protein and no DNA. Recorded here are about 210,000 distinct CDR3 sequences; the top ten clones represent around 1.5%. The sample consisted of blood. The receptors were sampled from a human donor with ulcerative colitis or Crohn's disease, or a healthy co-twin of an affected twin (not recorded which).

The rearrangement joins TRBV5-1 to TRBJ1-6; TCRdb gives TRBD1 as the D gene, but with no DNA this cannot be confirmed. The CDR3 is 14 residues long. Per germline, CDR1 SGHRS and CDR2 YFSETQ. CDR3: CASSRRSGDSPLHF.

This sequence joins TRBV25-1 and TRBJ1-6. Per the germline V gene, CDR1 is MGHDK and CDR2 is SYGVNS. This CDR3 is built from 13 residues. The CDR3 sequence is CASSESWDSPLHF.

The chain has TRBV11-2 and TRBJ1-3; checking the TCRdb D call of TRBD1 is not possible without DNA. There are 15 residues in the CDR3. The germline V gene has CDR1 SGHAT and CDR2 FQNNGV. The chain's CDR3 is CASSFEGDSGNTIYF.

The chain has TRBV20-1 and TRBJ1-3; lacking DNA, the TRBD1 call made by TCRdb goes unchecked. Germline lookup yields CDR1 DFQATT and CDR2 SNEGSKA (reference sequence). This CDR3 contains 15 residues. CDR3 residues: CSARPPGFAGNTIYF.